The sample holds one count of the clone carrying this T cell receptor beta chain. Antigen unknown. The sample belongs to a study of cytomegalovirus exposure and HLA in healthy donors. Study background: Out of about 179 million T cells, an earlier analysis found 117 million unique TCR beta sequences in total. Study-wide results and caveats: The study dropped some indistinguishable V segments, TRBV6-2 and TRBV6-3 among them. A later analysis found that most CMV-associated TCR beta chains appeared HLA-restricted.

The PCR ran on 60 Vbeta and 13 Jbeta primers. Sequencing was performed with immunoSEQ multiplex PCR; in TCRdb, only in-frame clones are kept and a portion is missing. Among 200,000 to 300,000 clones, 84% were seen once, and the ten largest hold 1.5% to 2%. The CDR3 length is 17 residues. Germline CDR1 is MNHEY and CDR2 is SMNVEV (reference sequence). This chain uses TRBV27 with TRBJ2-5, with 14 bases aligning to TRBD2. Gene TRBJ2-7 matches the end of the DNA better, so the J call may be wrong. The origin of this receptor is a woman aged 40-49 years in good health and CMV-seropositive. Sequenced material: PBMCs. Written as DNA, the CDR3 is TGTGCCAGCAGTCGGACTAGCGGGAGGCCCACGCCCTACGAGCAGTACTTC. The encoded protein is CASSRTSGRPTPYEQYF.